This T cell receptor delta chain is drawn from a study of Vδ1+ human thymocytes. Study-wide results and limits: In the thymus, TRG and TRD repertoires looked highly polyclonal with Gaussian CDR3 lengths.

Note on this clone: Its matching antigen is unknown.

The template was reverse-transcribed extracted RNA. The CDR3 regions were amplified by multiplex PCR from V-gene primers to a constant-region primer. With CATT, TCRdb re-called clones from the multiplex PCR reads. Among approximately 24,000 delta-chain clones listed, 7.4% were seen once. The length of the CDR3 is 18 residues. V lost 2 bases, J lost 0 bases, and 19 bases lay in between. Germline values: CDR1 TSWWSYY, CDR2 QGS. The rearrangement links TRDV1 to TRDJ1; no clear D gene. The sequence was collected from a girl under three years old who had congenital heart surgery. The source material was Vdelta1+ gamma-delta thymocytes from the thymus. Documented subset: FACS-sorted CD3+ TCRalphabeta- TCRVdelta1+ TCRVdelta2- thymocytes. The CDR3 spells CALGEVRTARYYTDKLIF. The CDR3 DNA reads as TGTGCTCTTGGGGAAGTAAGAACCGCCCGCTACTACACCGATAAACTCATCTTT.